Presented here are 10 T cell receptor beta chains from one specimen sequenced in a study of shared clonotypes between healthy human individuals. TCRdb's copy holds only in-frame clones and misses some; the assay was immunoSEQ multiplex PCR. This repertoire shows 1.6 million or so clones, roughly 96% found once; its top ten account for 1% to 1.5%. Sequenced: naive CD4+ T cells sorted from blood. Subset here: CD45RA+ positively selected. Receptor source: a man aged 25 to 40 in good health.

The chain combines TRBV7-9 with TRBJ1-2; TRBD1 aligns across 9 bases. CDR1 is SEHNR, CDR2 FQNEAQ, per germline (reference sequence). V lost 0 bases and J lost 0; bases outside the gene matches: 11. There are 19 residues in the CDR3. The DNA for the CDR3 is TGTGCCAGCAGCTTAGCCTTTCGCGACAGGGGGGCAACTAACTATGGCTACACCTTC. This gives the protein CASSLAFRDRGATNYGYTF.

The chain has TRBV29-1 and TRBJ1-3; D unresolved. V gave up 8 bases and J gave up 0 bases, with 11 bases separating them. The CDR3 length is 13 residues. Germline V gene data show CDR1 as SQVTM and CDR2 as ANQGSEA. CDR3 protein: CSSTHSSGNTIYF. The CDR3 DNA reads TGCAGCAGTACTCACAGCTCTGGAAACACCATATATTTT.

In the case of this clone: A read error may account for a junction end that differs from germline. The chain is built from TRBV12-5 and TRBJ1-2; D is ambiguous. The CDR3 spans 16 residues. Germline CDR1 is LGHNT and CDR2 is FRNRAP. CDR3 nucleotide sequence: TGTGCTAGTGGTCTGGTCGTGGGCGGGCTGTTCGAGGGCTACACCTTC. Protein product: CASGLVVGGLFEGYTF.

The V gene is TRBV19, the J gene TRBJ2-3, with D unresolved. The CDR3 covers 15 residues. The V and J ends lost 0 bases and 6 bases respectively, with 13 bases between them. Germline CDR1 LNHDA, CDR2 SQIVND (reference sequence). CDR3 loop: CASSIENVLADTQYF. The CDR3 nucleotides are TGTGCCAGTAGTATAGAAAATGTCCTTGCTGATACGCAGTATTTT.

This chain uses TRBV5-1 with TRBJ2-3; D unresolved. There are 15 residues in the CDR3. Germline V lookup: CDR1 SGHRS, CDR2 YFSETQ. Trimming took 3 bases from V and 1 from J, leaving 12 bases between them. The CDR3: CASSSMELGTDTQYF. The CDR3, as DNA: TGCGCCAGCAGCTCGATGGAGTTGGGCACAGATACGCAGTATTTT. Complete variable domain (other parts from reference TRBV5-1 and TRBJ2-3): KAGVTQTPRYLIKTRGQQVTLSCSPISGHRSVSWYQQTPGQGLQFLFEYFSETQRNKGNFPGRFSGRQFSNSRSEMNVSTLELGDSALYLCASSSMELGTDTQYFGPGTRLTVL.

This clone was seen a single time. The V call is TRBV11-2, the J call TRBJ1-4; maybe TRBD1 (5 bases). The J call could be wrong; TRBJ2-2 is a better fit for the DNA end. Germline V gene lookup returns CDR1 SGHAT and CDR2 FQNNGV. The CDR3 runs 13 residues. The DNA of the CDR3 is TGTGCCAGCAGCCAAGAAAGGACAGGGGAGCTGTTTTTT. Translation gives CASSQERTGELFF.

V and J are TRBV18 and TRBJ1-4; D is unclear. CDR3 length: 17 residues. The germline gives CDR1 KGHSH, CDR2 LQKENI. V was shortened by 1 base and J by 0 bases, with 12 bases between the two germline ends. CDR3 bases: TGTGCCAGCTCACCACGGGAGTTCTCTGCAACTAATGAAAAACTGTTTTTT. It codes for CASSPREFSATNEKLFF.

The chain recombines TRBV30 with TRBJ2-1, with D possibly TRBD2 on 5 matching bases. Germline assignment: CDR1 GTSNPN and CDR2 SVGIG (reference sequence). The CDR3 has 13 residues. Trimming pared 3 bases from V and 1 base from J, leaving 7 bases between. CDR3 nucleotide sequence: TGTGCCTGGAGGCCGGGATCCTACAATGAGCAGTTCTTC. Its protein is CAWRPGSYNEQFF.

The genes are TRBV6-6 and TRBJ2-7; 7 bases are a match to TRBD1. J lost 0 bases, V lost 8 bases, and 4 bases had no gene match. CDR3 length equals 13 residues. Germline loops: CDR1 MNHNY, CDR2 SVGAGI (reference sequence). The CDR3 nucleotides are TGTGCCAGCGTGGGACAGAACTCCTACGAGCAGTACTTC. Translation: CASVGQNSYEQYF.

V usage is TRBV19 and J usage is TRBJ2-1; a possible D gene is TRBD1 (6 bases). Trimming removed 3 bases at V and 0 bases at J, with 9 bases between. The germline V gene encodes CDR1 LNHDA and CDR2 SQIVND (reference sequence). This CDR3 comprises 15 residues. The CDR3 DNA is TGTGCCAGTAGTATGGGGACAACCTCCTACAATGAGCAGTTCTTC. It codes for CASSMGTTSYNEQFF.